A single sample is the source of the 10 T cell receptor beta chains below, sequenced in a study of blood T cell repertoires in COVID-19. This table comes from immunoSEQ multiplex PCR, and its TCRdb copy is limited to in-frame clones, with some not included. The table includes approximately 150,000 clones, about 87% detected once. The sequencing input was peripheral blood. These receptors were obtained from a man aged 80 or over with acute or convalescent COVID-19.

The chain employs TRBV10-3 and TRBJ2-1; TRBD1 aligns across 8 bases. Germline V gene sequence: CDR1 ENHRY, CDR2 SYGVKD. The CDR3 is 14 amino acids. V lost 4 bases to trimming and J lost 4 bases; unmatched junction nucleotides: 3. The CDR3 protein is CAISGTGSYNEQFF. The DNA for the CDR3 is TGTGCCATCAGTGGGACAGGGTCTTACAATGAGCAGTTCTTC.

This rearrangement joins TRBV10-3 to TRBJ1-2, with 7 bases lining up with TRBD1. With 5 bases clipped from V and 5 bases from J, the junction kept 5 bases outside the gene matches. CDR1 is ENHRY, CDR2 SYGVKD, per germline. CDR3 length: 13 residues. CDR3 protein: CAISLTGWYGYTF. In DNA form, the CDR3 reads TGTGCCATCAGTCTGACAGGGTGGTATGGCTACACCTTC.

This chain uses TRBV24-1 with TRBJ1-2; D not resolved. Trimming removed 7 bases from V and 2 bases from J, with 10 bases in between. Germline V gene lookup returns CDR1 KGHDR and CDR2 SFDVKD. This CDR3 contains 13 residues. The CDR3: CATSGVDNYGYTF. The CDR3 DNA sequence: TGTGCCACCAGCGGGGTTGACAACTATGGCTACACCTTC.

J is TRBJ2-2 and V is TRBV18; tentatively, D is TRBD2 (6 bases). Trimming stripped 3 bases from V and 1 base from J, with 15 bases between. CDR1 and CDR2 (germline): KGHSH, LQKENI. The CDR3 is made up of 17 amino acids. This CDR3 is CASSPRVLAVNTGELFF. CDR3 coding DNA: TGTGCCAGCTCACCGAGGGTACTAGCAGTGAACACCGGGGAGCTGTTTTTT. Together with reference TRBV18 and TRBJ2-2, the CDR3 gives the full variable domain: NAGVMQNPRHLVRRRGQEARLRCSPMKGHSHVYWYRQLPEEGLKFMVYLQKENIIDESGMPKERFSAEFPKEGPSILRIQQVVRGDSAAYFCASSPRVLAVNTGELFFGEGSRLTVL.

This chain links TRBV5-6 with TRBJ2-7; 8 nucleotides agree with TRBD2. Unmatched junction bases numbered 10, after V lost 2 bases and J lost 3 bases. The germline V gene encodes CDR1 SGHDT and CDR2 YYEEEE. There are 16 residues in the CDR3. The CDR3 here is CASSFYSGTNNYEQYF. CDR3 nucleotides: TGTGCCAGCAGCTTCTATAGCGGGACTAACAACTACGAGCAGTACTTC.

This chain connects TRBV5-1 to TRBJ1-1; no reliable D call. V was trimmed by 5 bases and J by 1 base, leaving 15 bases between them. Germline assignment: CDR1 SGHRS and CDR2 YFSETQ. The CDR3 sequence is 15 residues long. The CDR3 sequence: CASSLFGGSNTEAFF. The CDR3 DNA is TGCGCCAGCAGTCTTTTTGGAGGCTCGAACACTGAAGCTTTCTTT.

The chain has TRBV19 and TRBJ2-2; D gene unclear. The germline V gene has CDR1 LNHDA and CDR2 SQIVND (reference sequence). Trimming took 1 base from V and 4 from J, leaving 13 bases between them. CDR3 length: 16 amino acids. CDR3 loop: CASSIAAGMGTGELFF. The CDR3 region has the DNA TGTGCCAGTAGTATAGCGGCAGGAATGGGCACCGGGGAGCTGTTTTTT.

The rearrangement joins TRBV13 to TRBJ2-7; 11 bases match TRBD2. CDR3 size: 15 residues. V was clipped by 5 bases and J by 4 bases; unmatched bases: 7. Germline V gene sequence: CDR1 PRHDT, CDR2 FYEKMQ (reference sequence). The CDR3 DNA is TGTGCCAGCAGCGCTAGAACTAGCGGGAGTTACGAGCAGTACTTC. Encoded protein: CASSARTSGSYEQYF.

The V gene is TRBV27, the J gene TRBJ1-5; D is possibly TRBD1 (6 bases). Germline V lookup: CDR1 MNHEY, CDR2 SMNVEV (reference sequence). The CDR3 runs to 15 residues. The V end was cut by 4 bases, the J end by 6 bases, with 16 bases between. The CDR3 nucleotides are TGTGCCAGCAGTTCGGGGGGCCGGGTTGGTCAGCCCCAGCATTTT. As protein: CASSSGGRVGQPQHF.

The CDR3 region is CASSQGRDRKNSIFRNEQFF. Written as DNA, the CDR3 is TGTGCCAGCAGCCAAGGGCGCGACAGAAAGAACTCTATCTTTCGCAATGAGCAGTTCTTC. This sequence joins TRBV4-2 and TRBJ2-1, with a possible D match to TRBD1 (5 bases). The germline CDR1 and CDR2 sequences are LGHNA and YNFKEQ. V lost 1 base and J lost 6, with 28 bases in between. This CDR3 spans 20 amino acids.